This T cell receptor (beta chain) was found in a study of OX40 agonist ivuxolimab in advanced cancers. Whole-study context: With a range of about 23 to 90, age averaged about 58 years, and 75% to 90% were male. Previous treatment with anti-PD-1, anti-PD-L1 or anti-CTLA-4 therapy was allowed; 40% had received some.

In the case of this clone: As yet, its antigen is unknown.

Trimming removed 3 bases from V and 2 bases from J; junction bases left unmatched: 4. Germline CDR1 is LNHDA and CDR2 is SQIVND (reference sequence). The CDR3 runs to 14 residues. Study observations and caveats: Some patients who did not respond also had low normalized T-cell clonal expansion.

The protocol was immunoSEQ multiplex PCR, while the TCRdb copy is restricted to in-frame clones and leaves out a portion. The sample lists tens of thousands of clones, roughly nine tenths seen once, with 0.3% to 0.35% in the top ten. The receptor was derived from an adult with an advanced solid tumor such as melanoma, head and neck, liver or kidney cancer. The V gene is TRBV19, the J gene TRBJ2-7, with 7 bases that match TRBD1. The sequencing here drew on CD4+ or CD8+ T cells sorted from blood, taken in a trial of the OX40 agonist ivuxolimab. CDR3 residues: CASSIGTETYEQYF. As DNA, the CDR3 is TGTGCCAGTAGTATCGGGACAGAGACCTACGAGCAGTACTTC.